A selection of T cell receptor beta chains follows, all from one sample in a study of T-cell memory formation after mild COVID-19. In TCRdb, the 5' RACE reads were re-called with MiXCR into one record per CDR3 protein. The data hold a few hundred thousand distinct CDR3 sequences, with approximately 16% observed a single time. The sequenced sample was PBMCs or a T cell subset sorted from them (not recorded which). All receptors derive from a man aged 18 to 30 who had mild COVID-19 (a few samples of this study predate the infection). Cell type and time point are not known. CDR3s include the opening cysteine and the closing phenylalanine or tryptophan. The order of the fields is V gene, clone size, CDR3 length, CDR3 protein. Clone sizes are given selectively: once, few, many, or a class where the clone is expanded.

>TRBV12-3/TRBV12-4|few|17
CASSLGKTGRAVNEQFF
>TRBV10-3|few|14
CAIRGDRSGETQYF
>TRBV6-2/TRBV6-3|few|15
CASSDSGDLQETQYF
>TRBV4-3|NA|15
CASSQGQASGETQYF
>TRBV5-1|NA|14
CASSRTGGDYEQYF
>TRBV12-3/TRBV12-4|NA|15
CASSFWGRNTGELFF
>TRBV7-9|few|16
CASSSRGITNTGELFF
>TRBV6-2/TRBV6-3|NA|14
CASSSMDGDTEAFF
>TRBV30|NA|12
CAWSRRKYEQYF
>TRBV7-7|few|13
CASSFFRGETQYF
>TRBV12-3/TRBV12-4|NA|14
CASSPLPGNSPLHF
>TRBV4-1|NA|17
CASSQLAGGRTYNEQFF
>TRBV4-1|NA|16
CASSHGLRGGYNEQFF
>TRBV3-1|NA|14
CASSSPGQTDGYTF
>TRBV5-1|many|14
CASSPGQGNQPQHF
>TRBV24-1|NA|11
CATRSGDTQYF
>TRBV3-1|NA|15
CASSDTSSSRETQYF
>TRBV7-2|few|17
CASSVGLAGGQRDTQYF
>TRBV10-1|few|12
CASSRDGTEAFF
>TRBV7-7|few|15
CASSPWADTYNEQFF
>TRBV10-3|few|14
CAISAGDRAQPQHF
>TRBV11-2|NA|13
CASSFTSSEKLFF
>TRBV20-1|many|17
CSAKPRGGTSGTDTQYF